This record covers a single TCR beta chain. Its cognate antigen is unknown. This specimen comes from a study of graft-versus-host responses after intestinal transplantation. Study-level background: Once they had received anti-thymocyte globulin induction, all recipients took tacrolimus and steroids for two to three years.

The germline V gene encodes CDR1 SGHNT and CDR2 YYREEE (reference sequence). Trimming left V 4 bases short and J 6 bases short, with 17 bases between. The CDR3 contains 14 residues. Study results and caveats: Researchers found GvH clones in recipient marrow, and some showed up first in ileum or blood.

Some clones are missing from TCRdb's copy, which holds only in-frame ones; the method was immunoSEQ multiplex PCR. The table lists 130,000 or so clones, over 90% of them singletons, with roughly 0.19% in the top ten. This receptor was obtained from a human donor who received an intestinal transplant. This sample comprised unstimulated CD4+ T cells sorted from spleen or lymph node cells, obtained before intestinal transplant. J is TRBJ2-7 and V is TRBV5-4; D tentatively fits TRBD1 or TRBD2 (6 bases each). CDR3 coding DNA: TGTGCCAGCAGCCCTGACGCAGGGGACTCCGAGCAGTACTTC. Protein sequence: CASSPDAGDSEQYF.